What follows are 20 T cell receptor beta chains derived from one specimen sequenced in a study of monozygotic twins with inflammatory bowel disease (dated by TCRdb to about 2019). Receptor libraries were prepared by 5' RACE. The instrument was an Illumina HiSeq 2500. Following reprocessing of the reads by TCRdb, the data hold one row per CDR3 protein sequence and no DNA is available. The record for this sample contains hundreds of thousands of distinct CDR3 sequences. Jointly, the top ten make up 2.4% of the sample. Sequences were obtained from blood. Receptors were obtained from a human donor with ulcerative colitis or Crohn's disease, or a healthy co-twin of an affected twin (not recorded which).

CDR3 protein: CSASELAGAYNEQFF. The V call is TRBV20-1, the J call TRBJ2-1; TCRdb's D call of TRBD2 is untestable without DNA. Germline-derived CDR1 and CDR2 are DFQATT and SNEGSKA (reference sequence). The CDR3 is 15 amino acids.

The chain couples TRBV6-5 to TRBJ2-4; no DNA is available, so the TRBD1 call from TCRdb remains unchecked. The germline V gene has CDR1 MNHEY and CDR2 SVGAGI. The CDR3 loop spans 15 amino acids. CDR3 amino acids: CASSYSTGQKNIQYF.

The V gene is TRBV2, the J gene TRBJ1-4; TCRdb outputs TRBD1, but without DNA this stays unchecked. The CDR3 runs to 16 residues. Germline loops: CDR1 SNHLY, CDR2 FYNNEI. CDR3: CASRPGQGSSNEKLFF.

V is TRBV28 and J is TRBJ2-1; TCRdb selects TRBD2, and the lack of DNA leaves this call unchecked. The CDR3 consists of 16 residues. Germline assignment: CDR1 MDHEN and CDR2 SYDVKM. The CDR3 region is CASTQGGAGGYNEQFF.

The V call is TRBV14, the J call TRBJ1-3. Germline-derived CDR1 and CDR2 are SGHDN and FVKESK. There are 13 residues in the CDR3. CDR3 residues: CASTWSSGNTIYF.

The rearrangement links TRBV7-9 to TRBJ2-6; absent DNA, TCRdb's TRBD1 call cannot be checked. The CDR3 is made up of 16 amino acids. Germline loops: CDR1 SEHNR, CDR2 FQNEAQ (reference sequence). The CDR3 region is CASSSRRDSGANVLTF.

The chain combines TRBV5-6 with TRBJ2-1; TCRdb's D call of TRBD1 is untestable without DNA. From germline, CDR1 is SGHDT and CDR2 YYEEEE. CDR3 size: 14 residues. The CDR3: CASSRGQGLGEQFF.

The chain couples TRBV7-8 to TRBJ1-5; TCRdb's D call, TRBD1, is unchecked because there is no DNA. In germline, CDR1 is SGHVS, CDR2 FQNEAQ. The CDR3 loop spans 15 amino acids. CDR3 region: CASSSQGLSNQPQHF. Supplemented by reference TRBV7-8 and TRBJ1-5, the full variable domain reads GAGVSQSPRYKVAKRGQDVALRCDPISGHVSLFWYQQALGQGPEFLTYFQNEAQLDKSGLPSDRFFAERPEGSVSTLKIQRTQQEDSAVYLCASSSQGLSNQPQHFGDGTRLSIL.

The gene calls are TRBV2 and TRBJ1-3; TCRdb designates TRBD1, a call that cannot be tested without DNA. The CDR3 is 16 residues long. The V gene's germline CDR1 is SNHLY and CDR2 FYNNEI. The CDR3 reads CASSGAGGTAGNTIYF.

The gene calls are TRBV10-3 and TRBJ2-3. Germline CDR1 reads ENHRY; CDR2 reads SYGVKD. The CDR3 is 13 amino acids. The CDR3 sequence is CATRKSSVDTQYF.

This chain joins TRBV5-5 and TRBJ2-1; lacking DNA, the TRBD1 call made by TCRdb goes unchecked. This CDR3 spans 16 amino acids. The germline gives CDR1 SGHKS, CDR2 YYEKEE (reference sequence). CDR3 protein: CASSFSGTGHLNEQFF.

CDR3 loop: CSARIPILETQYF. The chain combines TRBV20-1 with TRBJ2-5. Germline V CDR1 and CDR2: DFQATT, SNEGSKA (reference sequence). The CDR3 has 13 amino acids.

This rearrangement joins TRBV12-5 to TRBJ1-1; TCRdb reports TRBD1, a call that lacks DNA to check it against. Germline values: CDR1 LGHNT, CDR2 FRNRAP. The CDR3 length is 16 residues. The CDR3 sequence is CASGHHGGPRVTEAFF. Using reference TRBV12-5 and TRBJ1-1 for the parts outside the CDR3, the full variable domain is DARVTQTPRHKVTEMGQEVTMRCQPILGHNTVFWYRQTMMQGLELLAYFRNRAPLDDSGMPKDRFSAEMPDATLATLKIQPSEPRDSAVYFCASGHHGGPRVTEAFFGQGTRLTVV.

The chain employs TRBV28 and TRBJ1-2. CDR1 and CDR2 from the germline V gene are MDHEN and SYDVKM. This CDR3 is built from 14 residues. This CDR3 is CASSLYGAADGYTF.

This chain joins TRBV6-6 and TRBJ2-7; as DNA is missing, the TRBD2 call by TCRdb cannot be tested. CDR3 length: 13 residues. Germline CDR1 and CDR2: MNHNY and SVGAGI (reference sequence). CDR3 loop: CASTSRRVGEQYF.

The rearrangement joins TRBV7-2 to TRBJ2-1; TCRdb's D call of TRBD2 is untestable without DNA. CDR3 length equals 13 residues. Looked up from germline, CDR1 is SGHTA and CDR2 is FQGNSA. The CDR3 protein is CASSLRTIGEQFF.

The gene calls are TRBV5-1 and TRBJ1-4. The CDR3 covers 15 residues. Germline CDR1 is SGHRS and CDR2 is YFSETQ. CDR3 sequence reads: CASSWNSQTSEKLFF.

The rearrangement uses TRBV28 and TRBJ1-2; TCRdb designates TRBD1, a call that cannot be tested without DNA. The V gene's germline CDR1 is MDHEN and CDR2 SYDVKM. The CDR3 is made up of 14 amino acids. This CDR3 reads CASGAAKTNYGYTF.

This chain joins TRBV7-2 and TRBJ2-1; TCRdb's D call, TRBD2, is unchecked because there is no DNA. The CDR3 has 13 amino acids. Per the germline V gene, CDR1 is SGHTA and CDR2 is FQGNSA. The CDR3 loop reads CASSARGRNEQFF.

The J gene is TRBJ2-7, the V gene TRBV7-2. CDR1 is SGHTA and CDR2 is FQGNSA in the germline V gene. CDR3 size: 15 residues. The CDR3: CASSSAHRASYEQYF.